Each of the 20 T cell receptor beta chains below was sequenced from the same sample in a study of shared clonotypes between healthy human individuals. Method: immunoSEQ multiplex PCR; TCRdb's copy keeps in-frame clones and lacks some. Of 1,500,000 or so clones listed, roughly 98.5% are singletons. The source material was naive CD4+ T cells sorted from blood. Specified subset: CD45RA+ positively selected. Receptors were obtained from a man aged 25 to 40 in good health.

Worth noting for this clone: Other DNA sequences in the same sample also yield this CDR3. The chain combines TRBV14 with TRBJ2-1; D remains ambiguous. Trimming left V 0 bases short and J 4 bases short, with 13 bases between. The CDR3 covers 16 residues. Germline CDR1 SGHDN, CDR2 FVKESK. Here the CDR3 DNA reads TGTGCCAGCAGCCAAGATCTAGGTTCCTCATACAATGAGCAGTTCTTC. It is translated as CASSQDLGSSYNEQFF. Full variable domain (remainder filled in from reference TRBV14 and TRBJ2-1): EAGVTQFPSHSVIEKGQTVTLRCDPISGHDNLYWYRRVMGKEIKFLLHFVKESKQDESGMPNNRFLAERTGGTYSTLKVQPAELEDSGVYFCASSQDLGSSYNEQFFGPGTRLTVL.

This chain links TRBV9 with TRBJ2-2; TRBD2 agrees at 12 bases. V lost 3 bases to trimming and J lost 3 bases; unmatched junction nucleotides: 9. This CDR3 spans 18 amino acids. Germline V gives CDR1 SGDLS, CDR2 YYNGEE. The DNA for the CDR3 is TGTGCCAGCAGCGCAACATTACGACTAGCGGGAGACACCGGGGAGCTGTTTTTT. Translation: CASSATLRLAGDTGELFF.

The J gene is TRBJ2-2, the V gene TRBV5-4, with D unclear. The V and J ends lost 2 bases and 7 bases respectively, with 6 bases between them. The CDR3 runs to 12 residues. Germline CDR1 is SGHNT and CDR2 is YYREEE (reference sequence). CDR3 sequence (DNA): TGTGCCAGCAGCTTAATCCTCGGGGAGCTGTTTTTT. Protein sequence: CASSLILGELFF.

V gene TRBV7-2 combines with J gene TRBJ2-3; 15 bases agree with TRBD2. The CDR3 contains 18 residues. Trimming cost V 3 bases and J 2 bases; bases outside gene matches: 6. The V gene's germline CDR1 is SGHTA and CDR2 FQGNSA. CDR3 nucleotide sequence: TGTGCCAGCAGCTTGCGGACTAGCGGGAGGGTTTTCACAGATACGCAGTATTTT. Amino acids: CASSLRTSGRVFTDTQYF.

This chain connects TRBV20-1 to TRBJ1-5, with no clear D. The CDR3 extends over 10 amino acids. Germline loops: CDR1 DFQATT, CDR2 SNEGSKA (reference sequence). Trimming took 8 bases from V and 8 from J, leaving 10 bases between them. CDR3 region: CSPGQKPQHF. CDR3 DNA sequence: TGCAGTCCGGGTCAGAAGCCCCAGCATTTT.

Here the CDR3 DNA reads TGTGCCAGCGTTGGGACCCCGGGACTAGGGGGCTACGAGCAGTACTTC. Translation gives CASVGTPGLGGYEQYF. The rearrangement joins TRBV7-2 to TRBJ2-7; 8 positions match TRBD2. V shed 8 bases, J shed 3 bases, and the junction held 15 bases outside the gene matches. Germline CDR1 reads SGHTA; CDR2 reads FQGNSA. The CDR3 runs 16 residues. Based on the CDR3 plus reference TRBV7-2 and TRBJ2-7, the full variable domain is GAGVSQSPSNKVTEKGKDVELRCDPISGHTALYWYRQSLGQGLEFLIYFQGNSAPDKSGLPSDRFSAERTGGSVSTLTIQRTQQEDSAVYLCASVGTPGLGGYEQYFGPGTRLTVT.

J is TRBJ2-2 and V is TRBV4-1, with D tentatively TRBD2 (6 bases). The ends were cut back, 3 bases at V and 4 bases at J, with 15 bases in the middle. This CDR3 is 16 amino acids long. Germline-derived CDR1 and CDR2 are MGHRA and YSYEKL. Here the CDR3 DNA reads TGCGCCAGCAGCCAGATTACGGGAGCCTTCACCGGGGAGCTGTTTTTT. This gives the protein CASSQITGAFTGELFF.

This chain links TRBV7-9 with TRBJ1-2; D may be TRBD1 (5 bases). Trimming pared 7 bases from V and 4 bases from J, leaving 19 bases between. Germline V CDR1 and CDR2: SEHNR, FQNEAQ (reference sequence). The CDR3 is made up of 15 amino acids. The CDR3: CASKKTGGDPYGYTF. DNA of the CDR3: TGTGCCAGCAAAAAGACCGGGGGGGACCCCTATGGCTACACCTTC.

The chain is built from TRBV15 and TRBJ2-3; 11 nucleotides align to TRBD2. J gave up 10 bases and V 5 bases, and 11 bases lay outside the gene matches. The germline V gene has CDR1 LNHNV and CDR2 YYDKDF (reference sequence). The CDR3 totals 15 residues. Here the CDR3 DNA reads TGTGCCACCAGCGGCTCTACTAGCGGGAGAGCTTCGCAGTATTTT. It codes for CATSGSTSGRASQYF.

CDR3 DNA sequence: TGCGCCAGCAGCTTGGGGGTCATATCCTACAATGAGCAGTTCTTC. Encoded protein: CASSLGVISYNEQFF. The V call is TRBV5-1, the J call TRBJ2-1; the D is unclear. Germline V gives CDR1 SGHRS, CDR2 YFSETQ. The CDR3 runs to 15 residues. V was shortened by 0 bases and J by 1 base, with 8 bases between the two germline ends. Based on the CDR3 plus reference TRBV5-1 and TRBJ2-1, the full variable domain is KAGVTQTPRYLIKTRGQQVTLSCSPISGHRSVSWYQQTPGQGLQFLFEYFSETQRNKGNFPGRFSGRQFSNSRSEMNVSTLELGDSALYLCASSLGVISYNEQFFGPGTRLTVL.

The CDR3 loop is CASSPAAGGYTDTQYF. The CDR3 coding sequence is TGTGCCAGCAGCCCAGCAGCGGGCGGGTACACAGATACGCAGTATTTT. The chain combines TRBV5-4 with TRBJ2-3, with D maybe TRBD2 (6 bases). The CDR3 is made up of 16 amino acids. Between the trimmed V and J ends, which lost 4 bases and 2 bases, there was a span of 17 bases. Germline CDR1 reads SGHNT; CDR2 reads YYREEE (reference sequence).

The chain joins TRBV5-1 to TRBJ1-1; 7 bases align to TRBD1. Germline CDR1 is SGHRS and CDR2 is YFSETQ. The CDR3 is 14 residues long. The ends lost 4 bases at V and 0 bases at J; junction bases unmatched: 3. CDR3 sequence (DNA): TGCGCCAGCAGCGTGACAGGGCTGAACACTGAAGCTTTCTTT. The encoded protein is CASSVTGLNTEAFF.

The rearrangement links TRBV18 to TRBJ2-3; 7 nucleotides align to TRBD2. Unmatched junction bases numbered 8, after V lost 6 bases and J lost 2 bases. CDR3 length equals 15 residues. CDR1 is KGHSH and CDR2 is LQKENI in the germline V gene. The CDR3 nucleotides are TGTGCCAGCTCCCTCTGGGAGGGGCCCACAGATACGCAGTATTTT. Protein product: CASSLWEGPTDTQYF.

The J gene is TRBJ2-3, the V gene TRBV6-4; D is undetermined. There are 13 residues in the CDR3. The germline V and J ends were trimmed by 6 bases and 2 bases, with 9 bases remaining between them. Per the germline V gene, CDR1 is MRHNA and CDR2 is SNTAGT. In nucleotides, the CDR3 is TGTGCCAGCAGGCTAGATAACACAGATACGCAGTATTTT. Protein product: CASRLDNTDTQYF.

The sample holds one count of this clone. CDR3 residues: CASTLRLAGYNEQFF. The CDR3 DNA reads TGTGCCAGCACCTTACGACTAGCGGGTTACAATGAGCAGTTCTTC. The genes are TRBV6-5 and TRBJ2-1, with 10 bases matching TRBD2. J was trimmed by 4 bases and V by 7 bases; bases with no gene match: 7. The CDR3 length is 15 residues. Germline CDR1 MNHEY, CDR2 SVGAGI.

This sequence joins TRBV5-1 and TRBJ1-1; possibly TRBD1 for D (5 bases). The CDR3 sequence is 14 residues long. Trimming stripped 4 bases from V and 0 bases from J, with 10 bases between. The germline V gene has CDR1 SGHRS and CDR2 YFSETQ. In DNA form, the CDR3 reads TGCGCCAGCAGCCAAGACAGAATGAACACTGAAGCTTTCTTT. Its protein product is CASSQDRMNTEAFF. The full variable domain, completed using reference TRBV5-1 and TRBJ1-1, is KAGVTQTPRYLIKTRGQQVTLSCSPISGHRSVSWYQQTPGQGLQFLFEYFSETQRNKGNFPGRFSGRQFSNSRSEMNVSTLELGDSALYLCASSQDRMNTEAFFGQGTRLTVV.

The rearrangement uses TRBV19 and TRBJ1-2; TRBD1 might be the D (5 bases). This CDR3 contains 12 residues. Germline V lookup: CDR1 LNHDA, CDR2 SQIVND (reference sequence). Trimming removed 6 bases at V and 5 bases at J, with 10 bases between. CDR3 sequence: CASSEGTYGYTF. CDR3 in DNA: TGTGCCAGTAGCGAGGGGACTTATGGCTACACCTTC.

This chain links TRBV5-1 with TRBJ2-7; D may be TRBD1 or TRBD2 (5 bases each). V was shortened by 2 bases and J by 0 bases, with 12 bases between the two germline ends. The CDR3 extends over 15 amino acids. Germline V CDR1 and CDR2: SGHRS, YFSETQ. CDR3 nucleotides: TGCGCCAGCAGCTTACCGACAGCGGCCTCCTACGAGCAGTACTTC. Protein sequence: CASSLPTAASYEQYF. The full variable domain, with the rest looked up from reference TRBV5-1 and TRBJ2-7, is KAGVTQTPRYLIKTRGQQVTLSCSPISGHRSVSWYQQTPGQGLQFLFEYFSETQRNKGNFPGRFSGRQFSNSRSEMNVSTLELGDSALYLCASSLPTAASYEQYFGPGTRLTVT.

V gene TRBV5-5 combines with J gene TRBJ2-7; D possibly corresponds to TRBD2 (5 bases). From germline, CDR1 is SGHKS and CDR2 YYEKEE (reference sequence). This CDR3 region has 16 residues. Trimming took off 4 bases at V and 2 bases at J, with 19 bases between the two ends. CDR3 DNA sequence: TGTGCCAGCAGCGTGGAACAGCGGCAAATCCCCTACGAGCAGTACTTC. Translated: CASSVEQRQIPYEQYF.

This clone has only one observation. This CDR3 reads CASSAGQGAREQYF. As DNA, the CDR3 is TGTGCCAGCAGCGCTGGACAGGGGGCGCGTGAGCAGTACTTC. The rearrangement joins TRBV9 to TRBJ2-7; TRBD1 matches at 11 bases. J was trimmed by 7 bases and V by 3 bases; bases with no gene match: 6. Germline CDR1 reads SGDLS; CDR2 reads YYNGEE. The CDR3 runs 14 residues.